Following are 14 T cell receptor beta chains from one sample sequenced in a study of OX40 agonist ivuxolimab in advanced cancers. Repertoires were generated with immunoSEQ multiplex PCR, while TCRdb's copy carries only in-frame clones and drops some. Counted here are around 100,000 clones, approximately 90% occurring once; the ten biggest clones make up approximately 0.54%. This specimen was CD4+ or CD8+ T cells sorted from blood, taken in a trial of the OX40 agonist ivuxolimab. These receptors were obtained from an adult with an advanced solid tumor such as melanoma, head and neck, liver or kidney cancer.

This clone was seen a few times. V is TRBV19 and J is TRBJ1-5; D perhaps matches TRBD1 (6 bases). The CDR3 totals 15 residues. Germline V gene sequence: CDR1 LNHDA, CDR2 SQIVND (reference sequence). Trimming removed 6 bases from V and 7 bases from J, with 19 bases in between. The CDR3 protein is CASRTSNREAQPQHF. CDR3 nucleotide sequence: TGTGCCAGTAGGACATCCAACAGGGAAGCGCAGCCCCAGCATTTT.

The CDR3 DNA reads as TGTGCCAGCAGTGCAGGGGTCGGGGAGACCCAGTACTTC. Its protein product is CASSAGVGETQYF. The rearrangement links TRBV2 to TRBJ2-5; maybe TRBD1 (6 bases). Germline V gives CDR1 SNHLY, CDR2 FYNNEI. CDR3 length equals 13 residues. With 4 bases removed from V and 5 bases from J, the gap between germline ends came to 11 bases.

V gene TRBV5-6 combines with J gene TRBJ2-7; perhaps D is TRBD1 or TRBD2 (5 bases each). This CDR3 is built from 12 residues. Germline V CDR1 and CDR2: SGHDT, YYEEEE. Trimming stripped 4 bases from V and 5 bases from J, with 10 bases between. The CDR3 sequence is CASSPGTHEQYF. The CDR3 coding sequence is TGTGCCAGCAGCCCAGGGACGCACGAGCAGTACTTC.

V is TRBV28 and J is TRBJ2-2, with a weak D call TRBD1 (6 bases). Deletions cut 4 bases from V and 0 bases from J, with 6 bases between. The germline V gene encodes CDR1 MDHEN and CDR2 SYDVKM. This CDR3 is built from 14 residues. The DNA for the CDR3 is TGTGCCAGCAGTTCAGGGGCGAACACCGGGGAGCTGTTTTTT. Its translation: CASSSGANTGELFF.

This chain connects TRBV4-3 to TRBJ1-2, with TRBD1 as a possible D gene (6 bases). This CDR3 is built from 17 residues. Trimming left V 0 bases short and J 2 bases short, with 16 bases between. Germline V gene lookup returns CDR1 LGHNA and CDR2 YSLEER. The CDR3 is CASSQETGMGGNYGYTF. The DNA of the CDR3 is TGCGCCAGCAGCCAAGAGACAGGAATGGGTGGCAACTATGGCTACACCTTC.

The chain carries TRBV20-1 and TRBJ2-3, with TRBD2 matching 7 bases. The junction had 2 bases not matched to a gene; V was cut back by 6 bases and J by 5 bases. Germline V lookup: CDR1 DFQATT, CDR2 SNEGSKA (reference sequence). The CDR3 is 11 residues long. CDR3 in amino acids: CSAGGRDTQYF. In nucleotides, the CDR3 is TGCAGTGCGGGAGGGCGAGATACGCAGTATTTT.

The V gene is TRBV30, the J gene TRBJ2-5; D is unresolved. The CDR3 has 14 residues. Germline values: CDR1 GTSNPN, CDR2 SVGIG (reference sequence). The germline V and J ends were trimmed by 2 bases and 0 bases, with 10 bases remaining between them. The CDR3 DNA reads as TGTGCCTGGAGTTCCTCCGGATACCAAGAGACCCAGTACTTC. It is translated as CAWSSSGYQETQYF.

This chain links TRBV5-1 with TRBJ2-7; no reliable D call. The V gene's germline CDR1 is SGHRS and CDR2 YFSETQ. There are 13 residues in the CDR3. V lost 0 bases and J 6 bases, leaving 10 bases between the germline ends. The CDR3 protein is CASSLADQGEQYF. DNA of the CDR3: TGCGCCAGCAGCTTGGCCGATCAAGGCGAGCAGTACTTC.

In this sample, this clone turned up a few times. The rearrangement links TRBV7-8 to TRBJ1-5; a weak D match, TRBD1 (6 bases). V lost 2 bases to trimming and J lost 4 bases, with 9 bases between them. Germline CDR1 SGHVS, CDR2 FQNEAQ. This CDR3 is built from 14 residues. The CDR3 DNA sequence: TGTGCCAGCAGCTTAAAGGGGGTGAATCAGCCCCAGCATTTT. Encoded protein: CASSLKGVNQPQHF.

The J gene is TRBJ2-3, the V gene TRBV11-2, with 7 bases fitting TRBD1. This CDR3 is built from 16 residues. The trim removed 8 bases at V and 6 bases at J, leaving 17 bases unmatched. CDR1 SGHAT and CDR2 FQNNGV come from the germline V gene. The CDR3 nucleotides are TGTGCCAGCCGATTAGGGGACAGAGATTTCCTCGATACGCAGTATTTT. It yields the protein CASRLGDRDFLDTQYF.

This clone was recorded once. The V gene is TRBV4-2, the J gene TRBJ1-1; TRBD1 agrees at 8 bases. Germline lookup yields CDR1 LGHNA and CDR2 YNFKEQ. Trimming cost V 4 bases and J 1 base; bases outside gene matches: 2. This CDR3 has 14 amino acids. The CDR3 here is CASSRDRKNTEAFF. The CDR3 nucleotides are TGTGCCAGCAGCCGGGACAGGAAGAACACTGAAGCTTTCTTT.

The chain has TRBV4-1 and TRBJ2-5; D ambiguous. V was pared by 1 base and J by 5 bases, with 11 bases between. The CDR3 loop spans 14 amino acids. Germline V gene data show CDR1 as MGHRA and CDR2 as YSYEKL. The CDR3 loop reads CASSQVLLSETQYF. CDR3 nucleotides: TGCGCCAGCAGCCAAGTCCTCCTTAGTGAGACCCAGTACTTC.

The J gene is TRBJ2-1, the V gene TRBV19; D is perhaps TRBD2 (6 bases). CDR1 is LNHDA, CDR2 SQIVND, per germline (reference sequence). The V gene lost 3 bases and the J gene lost 7 bases, with 13 bases spanning the gap. The CDR3 contains 14 residues. CDR3 amino acids: CASSMATGGNEQFF. CDR3 nucleotide sequence: TGTGCCAGTAGTATGGCGACTGGGGGGAATGAGCAGTTCTTC.

The V and J genes are TRBV25-1 and TRBJ2-1; no clear D. From germline, CDR1 is MGHDK and CDR2 SYGVNS. The V and J ends lost 4 bases and 10 bases respectively, with 17 bases between them. The length of the CDR3 is 14 residues. The CDR3 bases are TGTGCCAGCAGTGCCCCCCAGTGGCACCGGGAGCAGTTCTTC. Translation gives CASSAPQWHREQFF.